This TCR beta chain was obtained from a study of T cell responses to AZD1222 COVID-19 vaccine. Study outcomes and limitations: Among the donors, most were white British and more were female, and clonal diversity was possibly underestimated. Breadth and depth of Spike-specific TCRs rose after two AZD1222 doses.

Notes on this clone: The antigen is not known.

The analysis combined second doses at about 4 or about 12 weeks. The table came from immunoSEQ multiplex PCR; TCRdb's copy has only in-frame clones and leaves some out. The table lists some 52,000 clones, roughly 90% of them singletons, with under 3.5% in the top ten. CDR1 and CDR2 (germline): LNHDA, SQIVND (reference sequence). The ends were cut back, 7 bases at V and 7 bases at J, with 14 bases in the middle. This CDR3 spans 13 amino acids. The chain carries TRBV19 and TRBJ2-1; D call uncertain. This specimen was peripheral blood, taken 28 days after the second AZD1222 dose. The source is an adult who received the AZD1222 COVID-19 vaccine. The CDR3 protein is CASTPRTLNEQFF. The CDR3 DNA is TGTGCCAGTACTCCCCGGACGTTGAATGAGCAGTTCTTC.